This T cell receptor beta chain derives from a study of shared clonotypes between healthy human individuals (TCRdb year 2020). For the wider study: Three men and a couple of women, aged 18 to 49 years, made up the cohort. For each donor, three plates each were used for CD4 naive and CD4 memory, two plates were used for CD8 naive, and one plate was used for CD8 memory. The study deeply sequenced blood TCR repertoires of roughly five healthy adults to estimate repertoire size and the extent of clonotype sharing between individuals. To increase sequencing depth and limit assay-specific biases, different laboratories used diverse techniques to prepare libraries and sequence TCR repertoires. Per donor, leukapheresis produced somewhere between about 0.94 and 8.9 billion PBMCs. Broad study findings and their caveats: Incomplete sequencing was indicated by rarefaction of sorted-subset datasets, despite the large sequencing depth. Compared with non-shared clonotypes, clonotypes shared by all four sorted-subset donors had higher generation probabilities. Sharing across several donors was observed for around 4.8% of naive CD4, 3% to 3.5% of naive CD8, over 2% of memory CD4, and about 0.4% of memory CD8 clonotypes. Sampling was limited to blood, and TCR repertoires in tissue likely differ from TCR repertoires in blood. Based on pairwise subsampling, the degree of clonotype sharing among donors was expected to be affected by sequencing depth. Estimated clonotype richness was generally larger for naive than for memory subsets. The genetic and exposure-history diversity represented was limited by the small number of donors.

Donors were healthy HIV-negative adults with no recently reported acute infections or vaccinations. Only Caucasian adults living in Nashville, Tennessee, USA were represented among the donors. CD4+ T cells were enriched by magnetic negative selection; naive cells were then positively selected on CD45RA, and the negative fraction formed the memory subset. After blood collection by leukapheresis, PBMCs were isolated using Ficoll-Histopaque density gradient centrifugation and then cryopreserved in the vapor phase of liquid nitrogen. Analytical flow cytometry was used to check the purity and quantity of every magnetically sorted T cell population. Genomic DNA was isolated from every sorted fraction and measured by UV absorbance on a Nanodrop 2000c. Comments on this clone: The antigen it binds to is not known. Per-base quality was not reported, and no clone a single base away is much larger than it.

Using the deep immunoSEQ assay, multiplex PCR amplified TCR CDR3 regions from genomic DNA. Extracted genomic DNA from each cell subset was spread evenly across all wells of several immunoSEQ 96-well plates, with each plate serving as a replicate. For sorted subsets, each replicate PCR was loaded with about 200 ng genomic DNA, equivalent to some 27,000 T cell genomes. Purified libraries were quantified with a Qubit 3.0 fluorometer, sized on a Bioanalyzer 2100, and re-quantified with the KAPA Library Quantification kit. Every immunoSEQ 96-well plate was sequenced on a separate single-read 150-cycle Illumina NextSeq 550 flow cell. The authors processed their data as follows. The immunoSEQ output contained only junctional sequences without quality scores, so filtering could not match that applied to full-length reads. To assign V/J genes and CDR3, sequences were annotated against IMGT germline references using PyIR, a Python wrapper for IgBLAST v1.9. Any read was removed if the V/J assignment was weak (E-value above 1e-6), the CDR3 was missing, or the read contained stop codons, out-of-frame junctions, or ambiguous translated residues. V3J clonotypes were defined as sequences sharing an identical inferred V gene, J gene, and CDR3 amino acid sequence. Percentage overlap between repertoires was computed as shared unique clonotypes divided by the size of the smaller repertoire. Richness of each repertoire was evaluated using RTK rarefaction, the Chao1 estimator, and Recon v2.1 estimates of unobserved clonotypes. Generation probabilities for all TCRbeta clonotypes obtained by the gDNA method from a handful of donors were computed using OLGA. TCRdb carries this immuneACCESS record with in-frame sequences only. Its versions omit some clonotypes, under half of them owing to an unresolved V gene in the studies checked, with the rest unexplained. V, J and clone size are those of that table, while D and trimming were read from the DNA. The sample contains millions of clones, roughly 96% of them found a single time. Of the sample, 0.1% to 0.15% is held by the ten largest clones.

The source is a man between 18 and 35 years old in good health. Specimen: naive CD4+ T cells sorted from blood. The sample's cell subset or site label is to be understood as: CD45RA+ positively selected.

The CDR3 here reads CASSQGAVYGYTF. The DNA is as follows: TGTGCCAGCTCGCAAGGGGCTGTCTATGGCTACACCTTC. The chain is encoded by TRBV18 joined to TRBJ1-2; TRBD1 is a possible D gene, resting on 5 matching bases. For CDR1 and CDR2, the germline V gene lists KGHSH and LQKENI. Its CDR3 holds 13 amino acids, cysteine through phenylalanine. Of all the DNA, just the CDR3 is kept, 39 bases in frame from base 1. V is reduced by 6 bases and J by 4 bases, leaving a spacing of 12 bases between them.